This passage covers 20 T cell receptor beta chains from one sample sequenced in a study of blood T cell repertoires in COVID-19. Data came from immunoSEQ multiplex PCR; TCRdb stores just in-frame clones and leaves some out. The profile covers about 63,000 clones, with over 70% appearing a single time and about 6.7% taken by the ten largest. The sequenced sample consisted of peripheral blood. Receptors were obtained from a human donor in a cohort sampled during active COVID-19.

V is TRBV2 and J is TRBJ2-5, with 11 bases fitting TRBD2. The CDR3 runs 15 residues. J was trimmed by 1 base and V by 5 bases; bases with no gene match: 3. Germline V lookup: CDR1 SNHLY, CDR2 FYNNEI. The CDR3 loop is CASSTSGGLQETQYF. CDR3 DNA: TGTGCCAGCAGTACTAGCGGGGGCCTCCAAGAGACCCAGTACTTC.

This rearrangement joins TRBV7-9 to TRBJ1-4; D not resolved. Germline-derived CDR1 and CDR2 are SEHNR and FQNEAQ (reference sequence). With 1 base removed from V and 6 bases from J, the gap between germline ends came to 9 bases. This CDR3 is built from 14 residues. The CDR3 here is CASSLERAYEKLFF. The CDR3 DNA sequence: TGTGCCAGCAGCTTAGAGAGGGCCTATGAAAAACTGTTTTTT.

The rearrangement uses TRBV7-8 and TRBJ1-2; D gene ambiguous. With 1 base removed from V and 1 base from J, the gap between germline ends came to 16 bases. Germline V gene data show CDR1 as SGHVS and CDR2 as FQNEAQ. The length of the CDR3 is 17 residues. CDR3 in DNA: TGTGCCAGCAGCTTAGACGGGTGGGTCGGCGATAACTATGGCTACACCTTC. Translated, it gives CASSLDGWVGDNYGYTF.

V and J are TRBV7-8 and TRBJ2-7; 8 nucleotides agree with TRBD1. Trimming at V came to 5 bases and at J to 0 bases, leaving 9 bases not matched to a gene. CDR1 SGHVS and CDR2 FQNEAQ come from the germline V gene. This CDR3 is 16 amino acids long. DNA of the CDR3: TGTGCCAGCAGCGTGGGGACAGGCAGGAGCTCCTACGAGCAGTACTTC. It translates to CASSVGTGRSSYEQYF.

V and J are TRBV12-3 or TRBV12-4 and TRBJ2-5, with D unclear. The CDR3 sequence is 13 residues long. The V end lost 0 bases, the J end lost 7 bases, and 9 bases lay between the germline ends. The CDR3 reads CASSLATFGTQYF. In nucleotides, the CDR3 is TGTGCCAGCAGTTTAGCCACCTTCGGGACCCAGTACTTC.

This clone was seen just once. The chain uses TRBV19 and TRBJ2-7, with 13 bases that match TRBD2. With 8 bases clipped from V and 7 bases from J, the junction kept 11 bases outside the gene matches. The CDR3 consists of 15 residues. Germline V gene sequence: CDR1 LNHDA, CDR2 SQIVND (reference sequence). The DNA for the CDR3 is TGTGCCAGTTCCGCCAGGACTAGCGGGAGTTGGGAGCAGTACTTC. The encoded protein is CASSARTSGSWEQYF.

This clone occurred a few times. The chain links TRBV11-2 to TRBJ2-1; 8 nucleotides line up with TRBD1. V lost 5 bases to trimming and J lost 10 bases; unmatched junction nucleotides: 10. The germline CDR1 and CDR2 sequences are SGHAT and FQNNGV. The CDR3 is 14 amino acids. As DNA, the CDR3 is TGTGCCAGCAGCCCTCCACAGGGGGGCAGGGAGCAGTTCTTC. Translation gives CASSPPQGGREQFF.

In nucleotides, the CDR3 is TGTGCCAGCAGCTTGGGTCTCTATGGCTACACCTTC. Residues: CASSLGLYGYTF. This sequence joins TRBV5-5 and TRBJ1-2; D not certain. V was cut by 0 bases and J by 4 bases, with 4 bases left in between. Germline lookup yields CDR1 SGHKS and CDR2 YYEKEE (reference sequence). CDR3 length equals 12 residues.

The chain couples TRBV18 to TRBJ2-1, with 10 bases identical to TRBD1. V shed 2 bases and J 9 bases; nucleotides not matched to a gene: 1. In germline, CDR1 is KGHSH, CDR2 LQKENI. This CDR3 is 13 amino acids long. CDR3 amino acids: CASSPDRGREQFF. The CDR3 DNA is TGTGCCAGCTCACCAGACAGGGGGCGTGAGCAGTTCTTC.

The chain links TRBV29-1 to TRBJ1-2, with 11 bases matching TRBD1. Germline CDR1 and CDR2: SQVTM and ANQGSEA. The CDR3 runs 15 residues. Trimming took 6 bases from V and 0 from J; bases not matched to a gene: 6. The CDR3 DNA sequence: TGCAGCGTAGGACAGGGGGCACTAGCTAACTATGGCTACACCTTC. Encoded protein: CSVGQGALANYGYTF.

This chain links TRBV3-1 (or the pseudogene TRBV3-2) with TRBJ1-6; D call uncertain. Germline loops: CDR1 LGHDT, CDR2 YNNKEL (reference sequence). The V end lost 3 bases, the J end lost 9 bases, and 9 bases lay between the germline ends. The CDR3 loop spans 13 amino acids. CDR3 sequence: CASSQAASSPLHF. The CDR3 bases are TGTGCCAGCAGCCAGGCCGCCAGTTCACCCCTCCACTTT.

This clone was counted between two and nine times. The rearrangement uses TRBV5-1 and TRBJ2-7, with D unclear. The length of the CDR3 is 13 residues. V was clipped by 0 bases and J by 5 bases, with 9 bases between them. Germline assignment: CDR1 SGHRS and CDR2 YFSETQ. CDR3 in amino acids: CASSLGSIDEQYF. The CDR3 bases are TGCGCCAGCAGCTTGGGTAGCATCGACGAGCAGTACTTC.

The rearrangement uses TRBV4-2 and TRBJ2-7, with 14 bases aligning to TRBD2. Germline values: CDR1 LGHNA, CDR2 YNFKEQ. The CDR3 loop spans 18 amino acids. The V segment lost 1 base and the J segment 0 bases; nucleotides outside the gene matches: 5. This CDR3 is CASSQGGTSGGSSYEQYF. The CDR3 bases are TGTGCCAGCAGCCAAGGTGGGACTAGCGGGGGTAGCTCCTACGAGCAGTACTTC.

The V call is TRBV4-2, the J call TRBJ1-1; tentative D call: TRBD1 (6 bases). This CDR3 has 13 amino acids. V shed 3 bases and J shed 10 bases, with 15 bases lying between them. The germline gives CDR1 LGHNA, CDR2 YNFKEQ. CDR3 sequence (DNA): TGTGCCAGCAGCCACCTCGGGCAAGGGGGAGCTTTCTTT. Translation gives CASSHLGQGGAFF.

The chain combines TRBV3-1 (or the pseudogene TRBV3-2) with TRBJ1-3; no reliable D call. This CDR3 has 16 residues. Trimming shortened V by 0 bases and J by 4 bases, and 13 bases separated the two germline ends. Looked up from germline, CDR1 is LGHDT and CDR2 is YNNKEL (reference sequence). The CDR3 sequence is CASSQDPPGYGNTIYF. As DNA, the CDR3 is TGTGCCAGCAGCCAAGATCCGCCGGGTTACGGAAACACCATATATTTT.

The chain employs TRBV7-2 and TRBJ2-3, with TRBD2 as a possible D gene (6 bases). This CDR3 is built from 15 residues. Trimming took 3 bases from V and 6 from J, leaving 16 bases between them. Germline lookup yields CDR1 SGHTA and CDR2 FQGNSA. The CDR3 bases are TGTGCCAGCAGCTTTCGCCGGACTACGTCTGATACGCAGTATTTT. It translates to CASSFRRTTSDTQYF.

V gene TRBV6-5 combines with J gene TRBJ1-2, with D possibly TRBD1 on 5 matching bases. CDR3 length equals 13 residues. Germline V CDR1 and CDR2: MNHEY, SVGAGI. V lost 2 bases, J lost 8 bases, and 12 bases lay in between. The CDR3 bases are TGTGCCAGCAGTTACAGGGACTCAGGGGGCTACACCTTC. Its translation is CASSYRDSGGYTF.

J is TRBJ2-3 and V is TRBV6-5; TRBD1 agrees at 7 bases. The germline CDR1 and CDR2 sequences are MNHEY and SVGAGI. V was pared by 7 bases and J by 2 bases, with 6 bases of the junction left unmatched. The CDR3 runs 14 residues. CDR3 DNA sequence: TGTGCCAGCACTCGGGACAGACACACAGATACGCAGTATTTT. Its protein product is CASTRDRHTDTQYF.

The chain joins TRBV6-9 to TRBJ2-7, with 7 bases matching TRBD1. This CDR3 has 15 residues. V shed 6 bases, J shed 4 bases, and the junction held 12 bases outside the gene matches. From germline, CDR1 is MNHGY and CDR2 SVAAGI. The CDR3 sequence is CASRYLGGEKYEQYF. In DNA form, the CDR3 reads TGTGCCAGCAGATACCTAGGGGGCGAGAAGTACGAGCAGTACTTC.

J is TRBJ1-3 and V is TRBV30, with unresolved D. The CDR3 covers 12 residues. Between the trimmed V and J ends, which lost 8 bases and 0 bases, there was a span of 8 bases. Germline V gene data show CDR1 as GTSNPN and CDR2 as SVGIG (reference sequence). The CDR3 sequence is CAGSISGNTIYF. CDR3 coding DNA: TGTGCCGGCAGTATCTCTGGAAACACCATATATTTT.